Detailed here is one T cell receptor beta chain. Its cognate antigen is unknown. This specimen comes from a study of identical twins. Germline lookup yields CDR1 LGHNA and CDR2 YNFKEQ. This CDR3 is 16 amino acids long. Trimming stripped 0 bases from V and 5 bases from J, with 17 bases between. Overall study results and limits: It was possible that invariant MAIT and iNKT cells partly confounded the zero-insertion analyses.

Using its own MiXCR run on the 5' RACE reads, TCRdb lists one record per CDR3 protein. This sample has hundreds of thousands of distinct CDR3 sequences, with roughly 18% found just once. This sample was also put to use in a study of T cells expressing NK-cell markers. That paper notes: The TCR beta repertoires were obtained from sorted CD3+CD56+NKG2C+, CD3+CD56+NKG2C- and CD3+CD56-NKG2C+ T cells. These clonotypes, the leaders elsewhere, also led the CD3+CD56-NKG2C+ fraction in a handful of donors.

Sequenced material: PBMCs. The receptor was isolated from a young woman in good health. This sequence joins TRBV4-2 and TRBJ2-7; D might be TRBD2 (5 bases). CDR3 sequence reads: CASSQERRFYWHEQYF. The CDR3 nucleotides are TGTGCCAGCAGCCAAGAACGGAGGTTTTACTGGCACGAGCAGTACTTC.